This T cell receptor (beta chain) was obtained from a study of control samples from healthy donors and cancer patients. V was clipped by 3 bases and J by 0 bases, with 12 bases between them. Germline V gene data show CDR1 as KGHSH and CDR2 as LQKENI. The CDR3 length is 16 residues. Only in-frame clones appear in the TCRdb table, and some are missing; sequencing was by immunoSEQ multiplex PCR. This sample has around 59,000 clones, with approximately 92% found just once. The chain recombines TRBV18 with TRBJ1-3, with D perhaps matching TRBD1 (5 bases). The clonotype was recovered from a man in his forties with colorectal cancer. Sequenced sample: PBMCs. This CDR3 is CASSPLSRGSGNTIYF. CDR3 in DNA: TGTGCCAGCTCACCTCTGAGTAGGGGCTCTGGAAACACCATATATTTT. Together with reference TRBV18 and TRBJ1-3, the CDR3 gives the full variable domain: NAGVMQNPRHLVRRRGQEARLRCSPMKGHSHVYWYRQLPEEGLKFMVYLQKENIIDESGMPKERFSAEFPKEGPSILRIQQVVRGDSAAYFCASSPLSRGSGNTIYFGEGSWLTVV.